The rows below give T cell receptor beta chains drawn from one sample of a study of beta chain features in type 1 diabetes. The data were produced by immunoSEQ multiplex PCR, yet TCRdb's version contains in-frame clones alone and is incomplete. The table records 900,000 or so clones, around a sixth of them present only once. The sequencing input was naive CD4+ T cells from blood. The receptors come from a woman aged 18-29 years in good health. The CDR3 runs from the conserved cysteine through the conserved F or W. D genes are given only for firm matches. The size of a clone is reported for some rows only, either as once, few or many, or as a class for expanded clones.

14	-	TRBJ2-1	TRBV11-2	-	CASSWGTALNEQFF	TGTGCCAGCAGCTGGGGGACTGCCCTCAATGAGCAGTTCTTC
14	TRBD2	TRBJ2-7	TRBV28	few	CASKGGGSAYEQYF	TGTGCCAGCAAAGGCGGGGGTTCGGCCTACGAGCAGTACTTC
15	TRBD2	TRBJ2-1	TRBV2	-	CASSLGLAVNNEQFF	TGTGCCAGCAGCTTGGGACTAGCGGTTAACAATGAGCAGTTCTTC
17	TRBD1	TRBJ1-4	TRBV2	few	CASSVTNSQGVSEKLFF	TGTGCCAGCAGTGTTACGAATTCCCAGGGGGTTAGTGAAAAACTGTTTTTT
18	TRBD2	TRBJ2-3	TRBV5-4	few	CASSQAPGLAGIGDTQYF	TGTGCCAGCAGCCAGGCCCCGGGACTAGCGGGAATCGGGGATACGCAGTATTTT
17	-	TRBJ2-3	TRBV7-2	-	CASSPKGVSTSTDTQYF	TGTGCCAGCAGCCCAAAGGGGGTATCAACTAGCACAGATACGCAGTATTTT
16	-	TRBJ2-6	TRBV28	-	CASSLLGPAGANVLTF	TGTGCCAGCAGCTTACTAGGGCCTGCTGGGGCCAACGTCCTGACTTTC
17	TRBD2	TRBJ2-1	TRBV14	few	CASSQTPGLAGNNEQFF	TGTGCCAGCAGCCAAACCCCGGGACTAGCGGGAAACAATGAGCAGTTCTTC
14	TRBD1	TRBJ2-2	TRBV25-1	-	CASTGQGNTGELFF	TGTGCCAGCACGGGACAGGGCAACACCGGGGAGCTGTTTTTT
13	-	TRBJ2-3	TRBV27	-	CASSSYNTDTQYF	TGTGCCAGCAGTAGCTATAACACAGATACGCAGTATTTT
13	-	TRBJ1-2	TRBV28	few	CATRNRDSYGYTF	TGTGCCACCCGGAACAGGGACTCCTATGGCTACACCTTC
15	-	TRBJ2-5	TRBV7-9	few	CASSLDILEQETQYF	TGTGCCAGCAGCTTAGATATACTAGAGCAAGAGACCCAGTACTTC
15	TRBD2	TRBJ2-1	TRBV27	-	CASSRTSGSRGEQFF	TGTGCCAGCAGTAGAACTAGCGGGAGTCGAGGTGAGCAGTTCTTC
14	-	TRBJ1-3	TRBV15	-	CATSTRTSGNTIYF	TGTGCCACCAGCACACGGACTTCTGGAAACACCATATATTTT
17	TRBD1	TRBJ2-6	TRBV28	-	CASSLGGQGLVANVLTF	TGTGCCAGCAGTTTAGGAGGACAGGGTTTAGTGGCCAACGTCCTGACTTTC
17	TRBD2	TRBJ2-1	TRBV4-2	few	CASSQDYASGITNEQFF	TGTGCCAGCAGCCAAGACTACGCTAGCGGGATAACAAATGAGCAGTTCTTC
16	TRBD2	TRBJ2-7	TRBV28	-	CASSTPTSGSTYEQYF	TGTGCCAGCAGTACACCCACTAGCGGCAGTACCTACGAGCAGTACTTC
16	TRBD2	TRBJ2-3	TRBV5-1	-	CASRAGASLLTDTQYF	TGCGCCAGCAGGGCGGGAGCGTCGTTGCTCACAGATACGCAGTATTTT
16	TRBD2	TRBJ2-7	TRBV7-2	-	CASSQRTSGRVGEQYF	TGTGCCAGCAGCCAAAGGACTAGCGGGAGGGTGGGCGAGCAGTACTTC
14	TRBD1	TRBJ1-2	TRBV14	few	CASSWGQGYGGYTF	TGTGCCAGCAGCTGGGGACAGGGCTACGGGGGCTACACCTTC
12	TRBD1	TRBJ2-7	TRBV29-1	-	CSAQDRVYEQYF	TGCAGCGCACAGGACAGGGTCTACGAGCAGTACTTC
16	-	TRBJ2-3	TRBV9	few	CASSVGASSPSDTQYF	TGTGCCAGCAGCGTAGGGGCTTCTAGTCCGTCTGATACGCAGTATTTT